These 20 T cell receptor beta chains originate from one sample sequenced in a study of graft-versus-host responses after intestinal transplantation. Their antigens remain unidentified. Sequencing was performed with immunoSEQ multiplex PCR; in TCRdb, only in-frame clones are kept and a portion is missing. The data contain 90,000 to 150,000 clones, 85% to 95% of them seen just once; the ten biggest clones take up more than 0.1%. Sequencing was performed on unstimulated CD4+ T cells sorted from spleen or lymph node cells, taken before intestinal transplant. The source is a human donor who received an intestinal transplant.

This clone was counted once. The rearrangement links TRBV5-6 to TRBJ2-7; 7 bases line up with TRBD2. V was pared by 6 bases and J by 3 bases, with 15 bases of the junction left unmatched. This CDR3 spans 16 amino acids. Germline CDR1 and CDR2: SGHDT and YYEEEE. The DNA of the CDR3 is TGTGCCAGCACCACTAGCGTGGGACGGGGAGGCTACGAGCAGTACTTC. It yields the protein CASTTSVGRGGYEQYF.

The chain combines TRBV5-4 with TRBJ2-1; 8 bases map to TRBD1. The J segment lost 9 bases and the V segment lost 3 bases, leaving 11 bases of the junction unmatched. The CDR3 covers 15 residues. CDR1 is SGHNT, CDR2 YYREEE, per germline (reference sequence). The CDR3 region has the DNA TGTGCCAGCAGCTCCCCGGGACAGGCCGCAGGTGAGCAGTTCTTC. It translates to CASSSPGQAAGEQFF.

The CDR3 reads CASTPGTAYTDTQYF. The DNA of the CDR3 is TGTGCCAGCACCCCCGGGACAGCCTACACAGATACGCAGTATTTT. The J gene is TRBJ2-3, the V gene TRBV25-1; TRBD1 aligns across 7 bases. Germline V lookup: CDR1 MGHDK, CDR2 SYGVNS. V gave up 7 bases and J gave up 2 bases; unmatched junction bases: 9. This CDR3 has 15 residues.

This chain links TRBV28 with TRBJ2-2; D is tentatively TRBD1 or TRBD2 (6 bases each). CDR3 length: 15 residues. Trimming removed 7 bases from V and 0 bases from J, with 12 bases in between. From germline, CDR1 is MDHEN and CDR2 SYDVKM. CDR3 residues: CASMTGASNTGELFF. The CDR3 DNA follows: TGTGCCAGCATGACGGGGGCTTCGAACACCGGGGAGCTGTTTTTT.

In its sample, this clone was seen once. The V gene is TRBV19, the J gene TRBJ1-1; TRBD1 might be the D (6 bases). The CDR3 is 15 amino acids. Trimming cost V 7 bases and J 2 bases, with 17 bases left between them. Germline V gene lookup returns CDR1 LNHDA and CDR2 SQIVND (reference sequence). The DNA of the CDR3 is TGTGCCAGTACTCGGGGGGCACTTATAAACACTGAAGCTTTCTTT. As protein: CASTRGALINTEAFF.

This sequence joins TRBV5-1 and TRBJ2-7, with 9 bases lining up with TRBD1. Germline CDR1 reads SGHRS; CDR2 reads YFSETQ. This CDR3 comprises 16 residues. The junction had 11 bases not matched to a gene; V was cut back by 3 bases and J by 4 bases. Here the CDR3 reads CASSSIPGTGTYEQYF. CDR3 sequence (DNA): TGCGCCAGCAGCTCTATTCCCGGGACAGGGACTTACGAGCAGTACTTC.

The chain carries TRBV18 and TRBJ2-7; 10 nucleotides align to TRBD1. The CDR3 has 15 amino acids. The V segment lost 3 bases and the J segment 4 bases; nucleotides outside the gene matches: 6. The germline CDR1 and CDR2 sequences are KGHSH and LQKENI. CDR3 nucleotides: TGTGCCAGCTCACCCCTCGGGACAGGGGTATACGAGCAGTACTTC. It codes for CASSPLGTGVYEQYF.

This chain connects TRBV18 to TRBJ2-7, with 7 bases lining up with TRBD1. Per germline, CDR1 KGHSH and CDR2 LQKENI. V lost 5 bases, J lost 5 bases, and 6 bases stayed unmatched. The CDR3 runs 13 residues. CDR3 residues: CASSSSGGDEQYF. The CDR3 DNA is TGTGCCAGCTCATCCTCAGGGGGTGACGAGCAGTACTTC.

A word on this clone: One end of the junction is discordant with germline, which a read error may explain. V gene TRBV5-1 combines with J gene TRBJ2-1, with TRBD1 matching over 7 bases. CDR3 length: 12 amino acids. The germline CDR1 and CDR2 sequences are SGHRS and YFSETQ. The DNA of the CDR3 is TGCGCCAGCACCTTGACAGGGAAGGTACAGTTCTTC. It is translated as CASTLTGKVQFF.

The V and J genes are TRBV7-3 and TRBJ1-1, with no clear D. The V gene's germline CDR1 is SGHTA and CDR2 FQGTGA. This CDR3 comprises 14 residues. The V gene lost 1 base and the J gene lost 3 bases, with 9 bases spanning the gap. The CDR3 here is CASSLKGWDTEAFF. The CDR3 DNA reads TGTGCCAGCAGCTTAAAGGGTTGGGACACTGAAGCTTTCTTT.

The CDR3 sequence is CASRLQGWTEAFF. CDR3 nucleotide sequence: TGTGCCAGCAGACTACAGGGTTGGACTGAAGCTTTCTTT. V is TRBV14 and J is TRBJ1-1, with D possibly being TRBD1 (6 bases). V was cut by 6 bases and J by 5 bases, with 13 bases left in between. Germline lookup yields CDR1 SGHDN and CDR2 FVKESK. The length of the CDR3 is 13 residues. Looking up the rest from reference TRBV14 and TRBJ1-1 gives the full variable domain: EAGVTQFPSHSVIEKGQTVTLRCDPISGHDNLYWYRRVMGKEIKFLLHFVKESKQDESGMPNNRFLAERTGGTYSTLKVQPAELEDSGVYFCASRLQGWTEAFFGQGTRLTVV.

This chain uses TRBV9 with TRBJ2-2, with D possibly TRBD2 on 6 matching bases. This CDR3 is 16 amino acids long. Germline CDR1 and CDR2: SGDLS and YYNGEE. Trimming removed 3 bases at V and 4 bases at J, with 16 bases between. DNA for the CDR3: TGTGCCAGCAGCGAGATGGCGGGAATAGGCACCGGGGAGCTGTTTTTT. Protein product: CASSEMAGIGTGELFF.

This chain joins TRBV2 and TRBJ2-7, with a weak D call TRBD2 (6 bases). The length of the CDR3 is 13 residues. Germline V gene data show CDR1 as SNHLY and CDR2 as FYNNEI. V lost 1 base and J 6 bases, leaving 10 bases between the germline ends. CDR3 in DNA: TGTGCCAGCAGTGAAGGGCAGGGAGGCGAGCAGTACTTC. This codes for CASSEGQGGEQYF.

Turning to this clone: The sample has other DNA sequences that encode this CDR3 too. The V gene is TRBV4-2, the J gene TRBJ2-7, with 11 positions matching TRBD2. Looked up from germline, CDR1 is LGHNA and CDR2 is YNFKEQ. This CDR3 is 16 amino acids long. With V trimmed by 1 base and J by 0 bases, 2 bases remained unmatched. The CDR3 DNA sequence: TGTGCCAGCAGCCAAGGGGGGACTAGCGGCTCCTACGAGCAGTACTTC. Translating it yields CASSQGGTSGSYEQYF.

V usage is TRBV5-1 and J usage is TRBJ2-1; D may be TRBD2 (6 bases). Trimming stripped 3 bases from V and 0 bases from J, with 10 bases between. CDR3 length: 15 residues. The germline V gene encodes CDR1 SGHRS and CDR2 YFSETQ. The CDR3 protein is CASSWDFVSYNEQFF. The DNA of the CDR3 is TGCGCCAGCAGCTGGGACTTTGTCTCCTACAATGAGCAGTTCTTC.

J is TRBJ1-2 and V is TRBV2; D perhaps matches TRBD1 (5 bases). Germline-derived CDR1 and CDR2 are SNHLY and FYNNEI. The CDR3 totals 16 residues. The V end lost 3 bases, the J end lost 10 bases, and 24 bases lay between the germline ends. The CDR3 loop is CASSEEAGRLVVDYTF. Written as DNA, the CDR3 is TGTGCCAGCAGTGAGGAAGCGGGACGGCTTGTGGTAGACTACACCTTC.

This rearrangement joins TRBV27 to TRBJ2-7; the D gene is possibly TRBD2 (6 bases). Germline V gene sequence: CDR1 MNHEY, CDR2 SMNVEV (reference sequence). CDR3 length: 13 residues. Trimming removed 7 bases at V and 6 bases at J, with 16 bases between. DNA of the CDR3: TGTGCCAGCAACTTGGGGCCCGGGAGCGAGCAGTACTTC. Protein: CASNLGPGSEQYF.

V and J are TRBV7-9 and TRBJ1-2, with unresolved D. The CDR3 contains 13 residues. Trimming took off 3 bases at V and 7 bases at J, with 12 bases between the two ends. The germline V gene has CDR1 SEHNR and CDR2 FQNEAQ (reference sequence). The chain's CDR3 is CASSFSDSGGYTF. The CDR3 DNA sequence: TGTGCCAGCAGCTTTTCAGACTCCGGTGGCTACACCTTC. Drawing the rest from reference TRBV7-9 and TRBJ1-2, the complete variable domain is DTGVSQNPRHKITKRGQNVTFRCDPISEHNRLYWYRQTLGQGPEFLTYFQNEAQLEKSRLLSDRFSAERPKGSFSTLEIQRTEQGDSAMYLCASSFSDSGGYTFGSGTRLTVV.

The chain is built from TRBV5-4 and TRBJ2-7; D assignment may be TRBD1 or TRBD2 (5 bases each). In germline, CDR1 is SGHNT, CDR2 YYREEE (reference sequence). V lost 4 bases to trimming and J lost 6 bases, with 14 bases between them. This CDR3 is 13 amino acids long. The CDR3: CASSPSPGPEQYF. The CDR3 coding sequence is TGTGCCAGCAGCCCCTCCCCGGGACCCGAGCAGTACTTC.

The CDR3 bases are TGCAGCGCCAGGCCGGACCGCGACTACAATGAGCAGTTCTTC. This translates into CSARPDRDYNEQFF. V gene TRBV29-1 combines with J gene TRBJ2-1, with D uncertain. V was shortened by 7 bases and J by 3 bases, with 16 bases between the two germline ends. Germline lookup yields CDR1 SQVTM and CDR2 ANQGSEA. The CDR3 covers 14 residues.